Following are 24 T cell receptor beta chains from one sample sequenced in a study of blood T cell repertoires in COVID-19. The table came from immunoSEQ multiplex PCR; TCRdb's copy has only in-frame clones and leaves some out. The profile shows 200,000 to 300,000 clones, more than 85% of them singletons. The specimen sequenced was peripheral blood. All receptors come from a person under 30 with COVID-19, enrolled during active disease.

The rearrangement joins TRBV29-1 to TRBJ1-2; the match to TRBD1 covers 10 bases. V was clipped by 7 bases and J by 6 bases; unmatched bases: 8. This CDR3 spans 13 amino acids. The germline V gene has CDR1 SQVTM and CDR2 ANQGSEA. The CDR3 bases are TGCAGCGCCGAGTGGGACAGGGGCGATGGCTACACCTTC. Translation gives CSAEWDRGDGYTF.

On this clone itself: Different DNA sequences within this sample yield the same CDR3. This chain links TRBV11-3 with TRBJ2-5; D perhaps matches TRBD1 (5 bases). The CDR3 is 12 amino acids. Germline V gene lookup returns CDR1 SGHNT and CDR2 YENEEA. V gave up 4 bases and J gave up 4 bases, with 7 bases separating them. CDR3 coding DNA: TGTGCCAGCAGCTCAAGGGGAGAGACCCAGTACTTC. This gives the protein CASSSRGETQYF.

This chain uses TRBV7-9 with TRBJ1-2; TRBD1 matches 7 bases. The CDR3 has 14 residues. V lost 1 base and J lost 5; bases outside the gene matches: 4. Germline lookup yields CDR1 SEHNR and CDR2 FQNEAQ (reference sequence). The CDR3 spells CASSLVGDSYGYTF. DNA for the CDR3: TGTGCCAGCAGCTTAGTTGGGGACAGTTATGGCTACACCTTC.

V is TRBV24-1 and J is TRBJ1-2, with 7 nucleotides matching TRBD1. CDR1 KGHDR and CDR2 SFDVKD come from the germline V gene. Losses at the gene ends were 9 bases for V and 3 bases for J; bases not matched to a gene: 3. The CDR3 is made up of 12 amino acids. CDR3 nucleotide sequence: TGTGCCACCGCCGGGACAGACTATGGCTACACCTTC. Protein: CATAGTDYGYTF.

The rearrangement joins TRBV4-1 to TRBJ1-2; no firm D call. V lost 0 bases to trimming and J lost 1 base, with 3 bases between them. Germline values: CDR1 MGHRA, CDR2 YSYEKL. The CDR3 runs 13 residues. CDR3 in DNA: TGCGCCAGCAGCCAAGACAGTAACTATGGCTACACCTTC. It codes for CASSQDSNYGYTF.

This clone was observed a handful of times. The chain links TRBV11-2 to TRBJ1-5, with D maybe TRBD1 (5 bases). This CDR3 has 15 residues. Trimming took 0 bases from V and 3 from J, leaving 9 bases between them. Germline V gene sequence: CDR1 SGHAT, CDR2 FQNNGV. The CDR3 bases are TGTGCCAGCAGCTTAGATGGGGGGATCAATCAGCCCCAGCATTTT. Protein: CASSLDGGINQPQHF.

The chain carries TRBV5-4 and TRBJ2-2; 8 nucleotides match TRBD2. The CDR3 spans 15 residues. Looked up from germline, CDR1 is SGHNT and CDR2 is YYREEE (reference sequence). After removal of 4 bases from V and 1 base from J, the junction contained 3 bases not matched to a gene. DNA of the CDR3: TGTGCCAGCAGCCTAACTAGCGGGAACACCGGGGAGCTGTTTTTT. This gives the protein CASSLTSGNTGELFF.

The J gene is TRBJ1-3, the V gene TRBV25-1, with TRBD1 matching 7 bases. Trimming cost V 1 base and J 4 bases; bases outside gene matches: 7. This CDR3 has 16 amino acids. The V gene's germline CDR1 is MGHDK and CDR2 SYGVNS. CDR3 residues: CASSEWVTGSGNTIYF. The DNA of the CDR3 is TGTGCCAGCAGTGAATGGGTGACAGGGTCAGGAAACACCATATATTTT.

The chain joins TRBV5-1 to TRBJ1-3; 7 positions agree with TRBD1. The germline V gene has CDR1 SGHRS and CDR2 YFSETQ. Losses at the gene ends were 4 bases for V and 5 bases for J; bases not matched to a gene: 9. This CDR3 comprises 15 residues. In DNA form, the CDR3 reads TGCGCCAGCAGCGTATTCTACAGGGGACGAAACACCATATATTTT. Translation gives CASSVFYRGRNTIYF.

The CDR3 region is CASSFGRGRGNEQFF. DNA of the CDR3: TGTGCCAGCAGCTTCGGGCGAGGACGGGGGAATGAGCAGTTCTTC. This chain connects TRBV6-5 to TRBJ2-1, with D possibly TRBD2 on 6 matching bases. The ends were cut back, 6 bases at V and 7 bases at J, with 19 bases in the middle. The germline V gene encodes CDR1 MNHEY and CDR2 SVGAGI. The CDR3 consists of 15 residues.

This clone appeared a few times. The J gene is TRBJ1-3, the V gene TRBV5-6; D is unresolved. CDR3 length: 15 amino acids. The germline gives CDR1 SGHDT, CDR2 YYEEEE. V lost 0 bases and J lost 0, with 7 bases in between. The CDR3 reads CASSLGVSSGNTIYF. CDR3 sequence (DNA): TGTGCCAGCAGCTTGGGTGTGAGCTCTGGAAACACCATATATTTT.

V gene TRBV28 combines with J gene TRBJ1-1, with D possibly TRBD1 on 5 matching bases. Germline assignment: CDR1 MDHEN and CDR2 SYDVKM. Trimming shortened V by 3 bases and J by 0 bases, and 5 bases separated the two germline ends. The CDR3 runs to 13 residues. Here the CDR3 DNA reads TGTGCCAGCAGTTTGACAGTGAACACTGAAGCTTTCTTT. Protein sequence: CASSLTVNTEAFF.

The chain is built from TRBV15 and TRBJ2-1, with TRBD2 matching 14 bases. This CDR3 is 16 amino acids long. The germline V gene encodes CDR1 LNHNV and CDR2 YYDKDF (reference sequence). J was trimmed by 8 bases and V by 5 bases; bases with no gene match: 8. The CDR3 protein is CATSSGLAGVGDEQFF. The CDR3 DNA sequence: TGTGCCACCAGCTCGGGACTAGCGGGAGTCGGGGATGAGCAGTTCTTC.

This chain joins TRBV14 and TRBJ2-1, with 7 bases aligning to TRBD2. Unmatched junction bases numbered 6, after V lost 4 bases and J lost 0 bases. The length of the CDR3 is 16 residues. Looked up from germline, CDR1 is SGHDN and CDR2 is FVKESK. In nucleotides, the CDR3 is TGTGCCAGCAGCCGCAGGGAGGGGTTCTCCTACAATGAGCAGTTCTTC. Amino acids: CASSRREGFSYNEQFF.

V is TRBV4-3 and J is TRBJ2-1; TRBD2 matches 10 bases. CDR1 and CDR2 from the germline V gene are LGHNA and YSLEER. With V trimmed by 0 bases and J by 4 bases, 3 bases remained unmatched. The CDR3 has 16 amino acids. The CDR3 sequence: CASSQDRTSGYNEQFF. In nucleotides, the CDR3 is TGCGCCAGCAGCCAAGATAGGACTAGCGGTTACAATGAGCAGTTCTTC.

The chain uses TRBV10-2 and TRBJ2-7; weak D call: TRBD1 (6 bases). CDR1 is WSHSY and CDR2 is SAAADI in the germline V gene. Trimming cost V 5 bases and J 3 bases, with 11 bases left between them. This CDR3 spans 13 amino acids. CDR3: CASSSTGYYEQYF. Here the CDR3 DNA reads TGCGCCAGCAGTAGCACAGGGTACTACGAGCAGTACTTC.

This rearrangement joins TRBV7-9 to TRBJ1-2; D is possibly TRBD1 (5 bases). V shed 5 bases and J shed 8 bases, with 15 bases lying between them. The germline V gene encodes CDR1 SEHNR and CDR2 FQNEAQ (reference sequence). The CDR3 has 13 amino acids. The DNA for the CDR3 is TGTGCCAGCAGCCTAACGGGGGGAGAAGGCTACACCTTC. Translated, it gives CASSLTGGEGYTF.

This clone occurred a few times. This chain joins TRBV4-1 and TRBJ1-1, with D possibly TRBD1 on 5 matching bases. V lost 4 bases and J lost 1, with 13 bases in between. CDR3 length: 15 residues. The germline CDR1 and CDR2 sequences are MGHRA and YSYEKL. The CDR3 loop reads CASSRGTTGNTEAFF. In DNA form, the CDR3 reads TGCGCCAGCAGCCGGGGAACCACAGGGAACACTGAAGCTTTCTTT.

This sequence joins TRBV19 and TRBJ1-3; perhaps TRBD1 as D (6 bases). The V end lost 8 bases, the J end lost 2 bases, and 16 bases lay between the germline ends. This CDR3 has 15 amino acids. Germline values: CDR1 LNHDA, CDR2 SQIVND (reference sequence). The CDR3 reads CASGETGPPGNTIYF. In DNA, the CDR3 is TGTGCCAGTGGGGAAACAGGGCCGCCTGGAAACACCATATATTTT.

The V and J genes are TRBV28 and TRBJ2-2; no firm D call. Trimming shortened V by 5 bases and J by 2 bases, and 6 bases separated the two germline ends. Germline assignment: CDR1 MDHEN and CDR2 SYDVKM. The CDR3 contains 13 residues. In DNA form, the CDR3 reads TGTGCCAGCAGTCCGGTCAACACCGGGGAGCTGTTTTTT. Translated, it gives CASSPVNTGELFF.

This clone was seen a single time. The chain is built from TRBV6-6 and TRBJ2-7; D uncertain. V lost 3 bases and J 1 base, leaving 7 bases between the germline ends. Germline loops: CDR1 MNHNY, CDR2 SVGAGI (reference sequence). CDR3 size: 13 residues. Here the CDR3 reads CASSYPSSYEQYF. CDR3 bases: TGTGCCAGCAGTTATCCGTCTTCCTACGAGCAGTACTTC.

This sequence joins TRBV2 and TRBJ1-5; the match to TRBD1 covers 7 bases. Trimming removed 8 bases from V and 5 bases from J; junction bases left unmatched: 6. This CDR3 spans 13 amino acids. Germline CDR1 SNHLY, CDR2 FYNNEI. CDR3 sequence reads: CASVGQSDQPQHF. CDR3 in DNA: TGTGCCAGCGTGGGACAGTCCGATCAGCCCCAGCATTTT.

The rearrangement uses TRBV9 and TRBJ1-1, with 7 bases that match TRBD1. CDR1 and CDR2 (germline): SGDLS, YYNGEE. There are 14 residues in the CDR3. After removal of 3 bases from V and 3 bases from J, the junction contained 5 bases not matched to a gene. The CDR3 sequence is CASSAGQEHTEAFF. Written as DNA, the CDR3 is TGTGCCAGCAGCGCCGGACAGGAGCACACTGAAGCTTTCTTT.

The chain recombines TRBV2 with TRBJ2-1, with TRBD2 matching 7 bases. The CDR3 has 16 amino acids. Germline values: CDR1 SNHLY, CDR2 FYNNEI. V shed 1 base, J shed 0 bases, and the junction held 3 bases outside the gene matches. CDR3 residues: CASSEVAGDSYNEQFF. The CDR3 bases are TGTGCCAGCAGTGAAGTGGCGGGAGACTCCTACAATGAGCAGTTCTTC. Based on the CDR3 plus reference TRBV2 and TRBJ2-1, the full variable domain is EPEVTQTPSHQVTQMGQEVILRCVPISNHLYFYWYRQILGQKVEFLVSFYNNEISEKSEIFDDQFSVERPDGSNFTLKIRSTKLEDSAMYFCASSEVAGDSYNEQFFGPGTRLTVL.